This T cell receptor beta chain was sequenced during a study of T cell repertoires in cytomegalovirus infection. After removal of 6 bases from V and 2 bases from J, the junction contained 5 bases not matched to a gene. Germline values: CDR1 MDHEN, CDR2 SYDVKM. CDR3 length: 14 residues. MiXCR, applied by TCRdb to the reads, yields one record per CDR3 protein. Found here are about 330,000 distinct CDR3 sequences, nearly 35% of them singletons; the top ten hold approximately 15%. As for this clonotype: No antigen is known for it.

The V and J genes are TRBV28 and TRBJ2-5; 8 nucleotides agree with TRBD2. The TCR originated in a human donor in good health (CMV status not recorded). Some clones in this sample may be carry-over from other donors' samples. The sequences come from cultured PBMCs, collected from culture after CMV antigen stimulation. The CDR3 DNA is TGTGCCAGCAGCTCGGGGGGGGGTCAAGAGACCCAGTACTTC. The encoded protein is CASSSGGGQETQYF.